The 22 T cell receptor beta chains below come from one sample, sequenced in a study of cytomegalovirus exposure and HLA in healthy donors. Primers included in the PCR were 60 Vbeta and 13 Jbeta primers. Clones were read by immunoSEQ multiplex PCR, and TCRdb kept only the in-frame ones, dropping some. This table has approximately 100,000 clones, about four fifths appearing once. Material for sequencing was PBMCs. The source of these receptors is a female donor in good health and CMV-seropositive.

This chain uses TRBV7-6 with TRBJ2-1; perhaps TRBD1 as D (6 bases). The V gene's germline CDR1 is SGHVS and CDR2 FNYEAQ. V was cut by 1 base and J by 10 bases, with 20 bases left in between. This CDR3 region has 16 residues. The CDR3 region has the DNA TGTGCCAGCAGCTTAGTACGGCAGGGGCTCCCCGGGGAGCAGTTCTTC. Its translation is CASSLVRQGLPGEQFF.

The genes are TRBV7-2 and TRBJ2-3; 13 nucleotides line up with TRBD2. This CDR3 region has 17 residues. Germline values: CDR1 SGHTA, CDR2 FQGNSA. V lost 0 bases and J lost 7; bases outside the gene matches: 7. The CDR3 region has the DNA TGTGCCAGCAGCTTAGCGCTGGGGACTAGCGGGAAAAATACGCAGTATTTT. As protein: CASSLALGTSGKNTQYF.

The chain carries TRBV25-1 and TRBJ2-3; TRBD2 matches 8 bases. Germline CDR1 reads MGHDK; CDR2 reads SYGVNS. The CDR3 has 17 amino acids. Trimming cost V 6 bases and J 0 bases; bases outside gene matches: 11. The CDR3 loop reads CASRGTLGGGSTDTQYF. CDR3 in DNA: TGTGCCAGCAGGGGGACCCTTGGCGGGGGGAGCACAGATACGCAGTATTTT.

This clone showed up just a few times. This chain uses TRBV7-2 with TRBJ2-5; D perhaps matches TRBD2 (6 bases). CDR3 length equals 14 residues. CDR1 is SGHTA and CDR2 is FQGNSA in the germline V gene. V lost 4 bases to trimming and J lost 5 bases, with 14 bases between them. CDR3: CASSSGGSGETQYF. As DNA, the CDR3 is TGTGCCAGCAGCTCCGGAGGGTCCGGGGAGACCCAGTACTTC.

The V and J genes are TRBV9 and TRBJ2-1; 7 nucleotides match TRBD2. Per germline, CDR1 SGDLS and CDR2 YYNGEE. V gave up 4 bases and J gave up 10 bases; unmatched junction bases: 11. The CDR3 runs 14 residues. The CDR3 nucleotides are TGTGCCAGCAGCCCCCGGACTAGTACCAACGAGCAGTTCTTC. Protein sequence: CASSPRTSTNEQFF.

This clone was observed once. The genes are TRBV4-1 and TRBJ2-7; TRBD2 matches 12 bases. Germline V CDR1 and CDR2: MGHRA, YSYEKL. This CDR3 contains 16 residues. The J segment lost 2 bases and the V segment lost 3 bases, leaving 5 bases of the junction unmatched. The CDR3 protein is CASSQRLAGGTYEQYF. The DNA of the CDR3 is TGCGCCAGCAGCCAGAGGCTAGCGGGGGGGACCTACGAGCAGTACTTC.

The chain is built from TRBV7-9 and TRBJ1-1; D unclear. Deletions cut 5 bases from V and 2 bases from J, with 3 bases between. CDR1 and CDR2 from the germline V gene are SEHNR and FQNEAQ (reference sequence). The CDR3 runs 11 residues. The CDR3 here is CASSLNTEAFF. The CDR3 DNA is TGTGCCAGCAGCCTCAACACTGAAGCTTTCTTT. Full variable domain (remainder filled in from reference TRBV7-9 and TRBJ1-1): DTGVSQNPRHKITKRGQNVTFRCDPISEHNRLYWYRQTLGQGPEFLTYFQNEAQLEKSRLLSDRFSAERPKGSFSTLEIQRTEQGDSAMYLCASSLNTEAFFGQGTRLTVV.

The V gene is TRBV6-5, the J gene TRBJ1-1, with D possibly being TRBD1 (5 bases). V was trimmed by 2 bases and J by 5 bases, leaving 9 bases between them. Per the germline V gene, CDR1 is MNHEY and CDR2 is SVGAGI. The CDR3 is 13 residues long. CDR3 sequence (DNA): TGTGCCAGCAGTTACGGGGCGCGGACTGAAGCTTTCTTT. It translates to CASSYGARTEAFF.

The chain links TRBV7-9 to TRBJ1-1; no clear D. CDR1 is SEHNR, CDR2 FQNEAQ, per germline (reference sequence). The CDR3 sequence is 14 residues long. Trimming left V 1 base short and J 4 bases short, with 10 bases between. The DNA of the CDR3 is TGTGCCAGCAGCTTAGGAGGGATGGGCACTGAAGCTTTCTTT. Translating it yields CASSLGGMGTEAFF.

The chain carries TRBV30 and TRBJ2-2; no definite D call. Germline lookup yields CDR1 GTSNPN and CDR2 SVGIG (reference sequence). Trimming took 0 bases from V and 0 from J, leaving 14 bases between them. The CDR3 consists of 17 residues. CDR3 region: CAWSVRVRPANTGELFF. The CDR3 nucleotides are TGTGCCTGGAGTGTACGGGTACGGCCCGCGAACACCGGGGAGCTGTTTTTT.

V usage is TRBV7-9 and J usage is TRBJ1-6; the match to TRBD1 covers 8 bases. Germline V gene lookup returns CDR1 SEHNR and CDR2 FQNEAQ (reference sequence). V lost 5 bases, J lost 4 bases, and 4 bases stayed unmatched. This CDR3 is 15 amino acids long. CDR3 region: CASSPQGAYNSPLHF. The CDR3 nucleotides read TGTGCCAGCAGCCCTCAGGGGGCATATAATTCACCCCTCCACTTT.

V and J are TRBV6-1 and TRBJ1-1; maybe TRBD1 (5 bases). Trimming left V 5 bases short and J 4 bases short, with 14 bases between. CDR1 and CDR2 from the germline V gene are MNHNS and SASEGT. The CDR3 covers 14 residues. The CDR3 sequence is CASSSPGGLTEAFF. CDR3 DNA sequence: TGTGCCAGCAGTTCTCCGGGGGGACTCACTGAAGCTTTCTTT.

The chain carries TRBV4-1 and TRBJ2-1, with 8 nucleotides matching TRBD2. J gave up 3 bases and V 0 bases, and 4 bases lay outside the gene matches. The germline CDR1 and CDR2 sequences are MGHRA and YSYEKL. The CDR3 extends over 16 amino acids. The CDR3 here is CASSQDPSGGYNEQFF. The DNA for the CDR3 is TGCGCCAGCAGCCAAGATCCCAGCGGGGGCTACAATGAGCAGTTCTTC.

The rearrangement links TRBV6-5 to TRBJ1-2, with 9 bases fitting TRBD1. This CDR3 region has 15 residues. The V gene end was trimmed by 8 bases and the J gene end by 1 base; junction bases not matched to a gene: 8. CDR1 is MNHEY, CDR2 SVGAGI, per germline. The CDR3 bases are TGTGCCAGCTGGTACAGGGGGCTGGGTAACTATGGCTACACCTTC. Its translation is CASWYRGLGNYGYTF.

The CDR3 is CASSSRTAPEETQYF. CDR3 DNA sequence: TGTGCCAGCAGCAGCCGGACAGCCCCCGAAGAGACCCAGTACTTC. V is TRBV21-1 and J is TRBJ2-5; TRBD1, the table's D call, was not compared with the DNA. TRBV21-1 is designated a pseudogene. The CDR3 totals 15 residues.

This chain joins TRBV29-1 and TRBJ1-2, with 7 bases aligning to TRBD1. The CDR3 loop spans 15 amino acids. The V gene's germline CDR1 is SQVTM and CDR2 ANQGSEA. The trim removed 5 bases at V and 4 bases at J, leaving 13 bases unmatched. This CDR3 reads CSVSPGARDSYGYTF. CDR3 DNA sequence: TGCAGCGTTTCCCCGGGGGCCCGGGACAGCTATGGCTACACCTTC.

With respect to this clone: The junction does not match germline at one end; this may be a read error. In DNA, the CDR3 is TGTGCCAGCAGTCCCCAGCCGGGAGCCAAAAACAGTCAGTACTTC. It is translated as CASSPQPGAKNSQYF. V and J are TRBV27 and TRBJ2-4; TRBD2 is a possible D gene (6 bases). The CDR3 sequence is 15 residues long. Germline V gene lookup returns CDR1 MNHEY and CDR2 SMNVEV (reference sequence).

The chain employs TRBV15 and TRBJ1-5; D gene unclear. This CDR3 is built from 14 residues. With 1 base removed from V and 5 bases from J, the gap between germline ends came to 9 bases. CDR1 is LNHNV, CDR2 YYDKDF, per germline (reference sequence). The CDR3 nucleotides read TGTGCCACCAGCAGAGCAGCGGGGTATCAGCCCCAGCATTTT. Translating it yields CATSRAAGYQPQHF. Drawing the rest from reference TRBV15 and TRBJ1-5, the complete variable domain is DAMVIQNPRYQVTQFGKPVTLSCSQTLNHNVMYWYQQKSSQAPKLLFHYYDKDFNNEADTPDNFQSRRPNTSFCFLDIRSPGLGDTAMYLCATSRAAGYQPQHFGDGTRLSIL.

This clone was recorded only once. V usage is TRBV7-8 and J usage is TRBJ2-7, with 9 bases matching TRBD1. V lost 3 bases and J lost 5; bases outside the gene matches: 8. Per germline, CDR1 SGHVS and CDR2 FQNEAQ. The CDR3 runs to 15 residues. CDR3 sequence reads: CASSLEGTGSDEQYF. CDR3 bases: TGTGCCAGCAGCTTGGAAGGGACAGGGAGCGACGAGCAGTACTTC.

CDR3 coding DNA: TGTGCCAGCAGCTTATCCAGGGGTGGGGAGCTGTTTTTT. Translation: CASSLSRGGELFF. This chain connects TRBV7-2 to TRBJ2-2; D is possibly TRBD1 (6 bases). Per germline, CDR1 SGHTA and CDR2 FQGNSA. The CDR3 sequence is 13 residues long. Trimming left V 2 bases short and J 8 bases short, with 9 bases between.

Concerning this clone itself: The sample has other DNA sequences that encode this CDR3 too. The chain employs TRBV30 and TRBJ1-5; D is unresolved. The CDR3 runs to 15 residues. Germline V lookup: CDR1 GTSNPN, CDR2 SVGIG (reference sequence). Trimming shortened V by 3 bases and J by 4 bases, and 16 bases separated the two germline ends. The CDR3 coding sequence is TGTGCCTGGAGCGGTAAAGTGACACTTAATCAGCCCCAGCATTTT. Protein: CAWSGKVTLNQPQHF.

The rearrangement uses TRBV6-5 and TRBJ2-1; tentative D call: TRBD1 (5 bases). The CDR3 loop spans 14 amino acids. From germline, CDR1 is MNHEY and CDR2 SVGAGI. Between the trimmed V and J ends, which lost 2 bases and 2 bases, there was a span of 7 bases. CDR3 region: CASSYLGPYNEQFF. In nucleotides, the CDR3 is TGTGCCAGCAGTTACCTGGGGCCCTACAATGAGCAGTTCTTC.